A selection of T cell receptor beta chains follows, all from one sample in a study of control samples from healthy donors and cancer patients. The assay was immunoSEQ multiplex PCR, and TCRdb's table has in-frame clones only and misses some. The sample carries about 140,000 clones, about 90% recorded once. The sequenced sample was blood. The receptors stem from a man aged 18 to 30 in good health. The CDR3 runs from the conserved cysteine through the conserved F or W. D genes are given only for firm matches. Some rows mark clone size as missing; the rest say once, few, many or name a class of expanded clone.

>NA|TRBJ2-7|NA|TRBV13
TGTGCCAGCAGCTCCTTGGGGGCAGGTCTAATTCCGAGCTCCTACGAGCAGTACTTC
CASSSLGAGLIPSSYEQYF
>NA|TRBJ1-2|NA|TRBV7-9
TGTGCCAGCACCCCGGGCCCCTCGGACGCTTGGAACTATGGCTACACCTTC
CASTPGPSDAWNYGYTF
>NA|TRBJ1-1|NA|TRBV19
TGTGCCAGTAGTATTCGGGCAGTGAACACTGAAGCTTTCTTT
CASSIRAVNTEAFF
>once|TRBJ1-5|NA|TRBV6-2/TRBV6-3
TGTGCCAGCAGCTATCAGGGGTATAGCAATCAGCCCCAGCATTTT
CASSYQGYSNQPQHF
>NA|TRBJ1-2|NA|TRBV5-1
TGCGCCAGCAGCTTGGGGGGGACCCGGTATGGCTACACCTTC
CASSLGGTRYGYTF
>NA|TRBJ2-7|NA|TRBV6-5
TGTGCCAGCAGTCCGATTACAGGGCTGCCCCACGAGCAGTACTTC
CASSPITGLPHEQYF
>NA|TRBJ2-5|NA|TRBV5-1
TGCGCCAGCAGCTTGTGGGAGACCCAGTACTTC
CASSLWETQYF
>NA|TRBJ1-6|TRBD1|TRBV6-5
TGTGCCAGCAGTTCGGGGACAGGGGATAATTCACCCCTCCACTTT
CASSSGTGDNSPLHF
>NA|TRBJ2-1|NA|TRBV2
TGTGCCAGCAGTGACATGGGGATTTACAATGAGCAGTTCTTC
CASSDMGIYNEQFF
>once|TRBJ1-1|NA|TRBV28
TGTGCCAGCATAAAGGAGGGGTCTAGGGCTTTCTTT
CASIKEGSRAFF
>NA|TRBJ1-2|TRBD1|TRBV6-5
TGTGCCAGCAGTAAGGGACAGGGAGGGTATGGCTACACCTTC
CASSKGQGGYGYTF
>once|TRBJ1-5|NA|TRBV19
TGTGCCAGTAGTATGTTGCCAGGCCAGCCCCAGCATTTT
CASSMLPGQPQHF
>NA|TRBJ1-5|NA|TRBV6-5
TGTGCCACCGGAAGGGACGGTAGCAATCGGCCCCAGCATTTT
CATGRDGSNRPQHF
>once|TRBJ2-1|TRBD2|TRBV4-1
TGCGCCAGCAGCCACGCCGAACGGGGGGGCTACAATGAGCAGTTCTTC
CASSHAERGGYNEQFF
>NA|TRBJ2-6|NA|TRBV7-6
TGTGCCAGCACTCAGGGTAGGGCTGGGGCCAACGTCCTGACTTTC
CASTQGRAGANVLTF
>NA|TRBJ2-3|NA|TRBV7-2
TGTGCCAGCAGCTTAGGTGGAGTACCAGCGGATACGCAGTATTTT
CASSLGGVPADTQYF
>NA|TRBJ1-4|NA|TRBV19
TGTGCCAGTGGGACGACAGGTGGGACTAATGAAAAACTGTTTTTT
CASGTTGGTNEKLFF
>NA|TRBJ1-3|TRBD1|TRBV19
TGTGCCAGTAGTATAGCCCGCGCGACAGGGTCTGGAAACACCATATATTTT
CASSIARATGSGNTIYF
>NA|TRBJ2-1|NA|TRBV19
TGTGCCAGTAGTATAGCCGGGCCTAGGGCGGACAATGAGCAGTTCTTC
CASSIAGPRADNEQFF
>NA|TRBJ2-7|TRBD2|TRBV2
TGTGCCAGCAGTGCACCACTAGCGGTTACGAGCTCCTACGAGCAGTACTTC
CASSAPLAVTSSYEQYF
>NA|TRBJ1-4|TRBD1|TRBV6-5
TGTGCCAGCAGTTACGGCAGGGGGGGAACTAATGAAAAACTGTTTTTT
CASSYGRGGTNEKLFF
>NA|TRBJ2-7|NA|TRBV5-6
TGTGCCAGCAGCTTGGCCCCCTACGAGCAGTACTTC
CASSLAPYEQYF
>NA|TRBJ2-7|NA|TRBV7-8
TGTGCCAGCAGCTCCGACACAAGGGAGCAGTACTTC
CASSSDTREQYF
>NA|TRBJ1-5|TRBD1|TRBV27
TGTGCCAGCAGTTTATTTTCACAGGGGACGGGACAGCCCCAGCATTTT
CASSLFSQGTGQPQHF
>NA|TRBJ1-2|NA|TRBV15
TGTGCCACCAGCAACCCCGAGGGGAGGGACCTTCCCTATGGCTACACCTTC
CATSNPEGRDLPYGYTF
>NA|TRBJ1-2|NA|TRBV2
TGTGCCAGCAGTGGACAGAAAGACTATGGCTACACCTTC
CASSGQKDYGYTF
>once|TRBJ2-5|TRBD1|TRBV25-1
TGTGCCAGCAGTGATTGGGACAGGGCCCAAGAGACCCAGTACTTC
CASSDWDRAQETQYF
>NA|TRBJ2-5|TRBD2|TRBV13
TGTGCCAGCAGCTTAGAGCGGGAACAAGAGACCCAGTACTTC
CASSLEREQETQYF
>NA|TRBJ2-7|NA|TRBV5-1
TGCGCCAGCAGCATCGGATTGGGGGTCTACGAGCAGTACTTC
CASSIGLGVYEQYF
>NA|TRBJ2-5|NA|TRBV12-5
TGTGCTAGTAGGTCTGGGGGTTACCAAGAGACCCAGTACTTC
CASRSGGYQETQYF
>once|TRBJ2-1|TRBD2|TRBV20-1
TGCAGTGCTAGTCCCTTACGGGGGGGCTACAATGAGCAGTTCTTC
CSASPLRGGYNEQFF
>NA|TRBJ1-1|TRBD1|TRBV6-5
TGTGCCAGCAGACAACGGACAGGGAGGATTACTGAAGCTTTCTTT
CASRQRTGRITEAFF
>NA|TRBJ1-6|TRBD1|TRBV14
TGTGCCAGCAGCCAAGAGACAGGGTGGCATTCACCCCTCCACTTT
CASSQETGWHSPLHF
>NA|TRBJ1-1|TRBD1|TRBV7-9
TGTGCCAGCAGCTTAGGAGTAGGGGGCATGAACACTGAAGCTTTCTTT
CASSLGVGGMNTEAFF
>NA|TRBJ1-1|NA|TRBV18
TGTGCCACAAGCCCTGAGGGTCCTGAAGCTTTCTTT
CATSPEGPEAFF
>NA|TRBJ1-2|NA|TRBV12-3/TRBV12-4
TGTGCCAGCAGTTACAGGCCCCACTATGGCTACACCTTC
CASSYRPHYGYTF
>NA|TRBJ1-1|NA|TRBV6-5
TGTGCCAGCAGTTACTCGAGGGCTGTAGGAGACACTGAAGCTTTCTTT
CASSYSRAVGDTEAFF
>NA|TRBJ2-3|TRBD2|TRBV3-1/TRBV3-2
TGTGCCAGCAGCCAGTCAAGCGGGGGGGACACAGATACGCAGTATTTT
CASSQSSGGDTDTQYF
>NA|TRBJ2-3|NA|TRBV25-1
TGTGCCAGCAGTGACAGAGCCTGGGCAGATACGCAGTATTTT
CASSDRAWADTQYF
>NA|TRBJ2-1|TRBD2|TRBV6-6
TGTGCCAGCGACTTAGCGGGGGGGCCGGATGAGCAGTTCTTC
CASDLAGGPDEQFF